This T cell receptor (beta chain) was observed in a study of cytomegalovirus exposure and HLA in healthy donors. Across the whole study: It was reported in a later analysis that the same platform had been used for the 90 to 150 validation repertoires as for the approximately 700 first-cohort repertoires. Notes on the study in general: Reported performance of the classifier showed diagnosis of cytomegalovirus status with high specificity and sensitivity. Most TCR sequences were uncommon, yet certain public TCRs appeared in many donors.

Profiled with immunoSEQ multiplex PCR; TCRdb holds only in-frame clones, not every one. The sample carries a few hundred thousand clones, around 89% recorded once. The germline CDR1 and CDR2 sequences are SGHTA and FQGTGA. The length of the CDR3 is 16 residues. Trimming pared 4 bases from V and 6 bases from J, leaving 19 bases between. Remarks on this clone: What it binds is not known.

The V and J genes are TRBV7-3 and TRBJ2-1, with D possibly TRBD2 on 5 matching bases. The sequence was collected from a woman aged 18 to 35 in good health and CMV-seronegative. Sequences were obtained from PBMCs. The CDR3 DNA follows: TGTGCCAGCAGCTCTCTCCCCCGGGATAGTTCCAATGAGCAGTTCTTC. Translating it yields CASSSLPRDSSNEQFF.